The 16 T cell receptor beta chains in this list originate from one sample, sequenced in a study of molecular identifiers for immune sequencing clone quantification. Each CDR3 protein gets one entry after TCRdb re-called the PCR reads with MiXCR. This table holds around 65,000 distinct CDR3 sequences, about a sixth found once. The sample was naive CD8+ T cells from blood, with Jurkat cell RNA spiked in. Subset specified: FACS-sorted CD8+CD4-CCR7+CD45RA+ naive T cells. Receptors were obtained from a human donor in good health. Some libraries in this study had Jurkat cell RNA spiked in.

This clonotype was seen ten or more times. This chain joins TRBV5-1 and TRBJ2-1; D is uncertain. The V gene's germline CDR1 is SGHRS and CDR2 YFSETQ. The CDR3 has 13 amino acids. V was pared by 4 bases and J by 8 bases, with 13 bases between. CDR3 loop: CASSKGWADEQFF. Written as DNA, the CDR3 is TGCGCCAGCAGCAAAGGGTGGGCGGATGAGCAGTTCTTC. The whole variable domain, remainder taken from reference TRBV5-1 and TRBJ2-1, is KAGVTQTPRYLIKTRGQQVTLSCSPISGHRSVSWYQQTPGQGLQFLFEYFSETQRNKGNFPGRFSGRQFSNSRSEMNVSTLELGDSALYLCASSKGWADEQFFGPGTRLTVL.

This clonotype was observed many times. The CDR3 spells CASSQGGNPKDEQFF. The CDR3 DNA reads TGTGCCAGCAGCCAAGGAGGGAATCCTAAGGATGAGCAGTTCTTC. J is TRBJ2-1 and V is TRBV3-1, with D perhaps matching TRBD2 (5 bases). Germline lookup yields CDR1 LGHDT and CDR2 YNNKEL (reference sequence). Trimming stripped 1 base from V and 8 bases from J, with 15 bases between. The CDR3 sequence is 15 residues long.

This clonotype was counted many times. This chain joins TRBV11-1 and TRBJ2-5; 12 bases map to TRBD2. The CDR3 runs 17 residues. The germline V gene encodes CDR1 SGHAT and CDR2 FQDESV (reference sequence). Trimming took 4 bases from V and 2 from J; bases not matched to a gene: 8. This CDR3 reads CASSSWTSGTDQETQYF. DNA of the CDR3: TGTGCCAGCAGCTCCTGGACTAGCGGGACTGATCAAGAGACCCAGTACTTC. Filled out from reference TRBV11-1 and TRBJ2-5, the complete variable domain reads EAEVAQSPRYKITEKSQAVAFWCDPISGHATLYWYRQILGQGPELLVQFQDESVVDDSQLPKDRFSAERLKGVDSTLKIQPAELGDSAMYLCASSSWTSGTDQETQYFGPGTRLLVL.

To note about this clonotype: This may be a read error: a much more frequent sequence differs by one nucleotide. The rearrangement joins TRBV28 to TRBJ2-7; D ambiguous. Germline V gene sequence: CDR1 MDHEN, CDR2 SYDVKM. There are 13 residues in the CDR3. V lost 2 bases and J lost 7, with 12 bases in between. The CDR3 is CASSLESLREQYF. The CDR3 coding sequence is TGTGCCAGCAGTTTAGAAAGCCTGCGGGAGCAGTACTTC.

The table lists this clonotype with a count of one. A much more abundant neighbour one base away suggests this may be a read error. V and J are TRBV2 and TRBJ2-7, with TRBD1 matching over 11 bases. CDR1 SNHLY and CDR2 FYNNEI come from the germline V gene. This CDR3 has 15 residues. CDR3 sequence (DNA): TGTGCCAGCAGTTGGGGACAGGGGGGGCTCCTCGAGCGGTACTTC. Protein: CASSWGQGGLLERYF.

This clonotype showed up many times. The chain uses TRBV7-8 and TRBJ2-3; no reliable D call. CDR3 size: 14 residues. The germline V gene has CDR1 SGHVS and CDR2 FQNEAQ. V was trimmed by 1 base and J by 1 base, leaving 6 bases between them. The CDR3 spells CASSLGSGTDTQYF. The CDR3, as DNA: TGTGCCAGCAGCTTAGGGTCCGGCACAGATACGCAGTATTTT. Variable domain in full (rest from reference TRBV7-8 and TRBJ2-3): GAGVSQSPRYKVAKRGQDVALRCDPISGHVSLFWYQQALGQGPEFLTYFQNEAQLDKSGLPSDRFFAERPEGSVSTLKIQRTQQEDSAVYLCASSLGSGTDTQYFGPGTRLTVL.

Many counts were recorded for this clonotype. This chain links TRBV6-5 with TRBJ2-1; possibly TRBD1 for D (7 bases). Germline V gene sequence: CDR1 MNHEY, CDR2 SVGAGI. The CDR3 has 13 residues. V was pared by 8 bases and J by 7 bases, with 15 bases between. The chain's CDR3 is CASSSRGDNEQFF. CDR3 in DNA: TGTGCCAGCTCGTCCAGGGGGGATAATGAGCAGTTCTTC.

About this clonotype: A much more abundant neighbour one base away suggests this may be a read error. The rearrangement joins TRBV11-2 to TRBJ2-1; maybe TRBD2 (6 bases). Trimming stripped 5 bases from V and 10 bases from J, with 18 bases between. The CDR3 contains 14 residues. Germline-derived CDR1 and CDR2 are SGHAT and FQNNGV. The CDR3 sequence: CASSRASEYYEQFF. The CDR3 DNA sequence: TGTGCCAGCAGCCGGGCTAGCGAATACTACGAGCAGTTCTTC.

This clonotype was recorded many times. V gene TRBV28 combines with J gene TRBJ2-6, with D perhaps matching TRBD1 or TRBD2 (5 bases each). Trimming took 5 bases from V and 2 from J, leaving 13 bases between them. Germline loops: CDR1 MDHEN, CDR2 SYDVKM. The CDR3 sequence is 16 residues long. The CDR3 DNA sequence: TGTGCCAGCAGTCCCTTCGGGACGACTGGGGCCAACGTCCTGACTTTC. This sequence encodes CASSPFGTTGANVLTF.

CDR3 protein: CASSVDYEGGLRETQYF. For the CDR3, the DNA is TGTGCCAGCAGCGTAGATTACGAGGGAGGGCTCCGGGAGACCCAGTACTTC. J is TRBJ2-5 and V is TRBV9, with 7 bases aligning to TRBD2. The CDR3 is 17 amino acids. After removal of 0 bases from V and 5 bases from J, the junction contained 13 bases not matched to a gene. The V gene's germline CDR1 is SGDLS and CDR2 YYNGEE.

The table lists this clonotype with many counts. The rearrangement uses TRBV28 and TRBJ2-1, with 7 nucleotides matching TRBD2. The V gene's germline CDR1 is MDHEN and CDR2 SYDVKM. The V segment lost 2 bases and the J segment 6 bases; nucleotides outside the gene matches: 13. The CDR3 is 17 residues long. The CDR3 loop is CASSLGLGGLNANEQFF. The CDR3 nucleotides read TGTGCCAGCAGTTTAGGTCTTGGGGGACTAAATGCCAATGAGCAGTTCTTC.

The V gene is TRBV7-2, the J gene TRBJ2-7; D uncertain. Germline-derived CDR1 and CDR2 are SGHTA and FQGNSA. The CDR3 is made up of 16 amino acids. Trimming shortened V by 2 bases and J by 3 bases, and 17 bases separated the two germline ends. CDR3 nucleotide sequence: TGTGCCAGCAGCTTAAGCGACTCAACCTCTTACTACGAGCAGTACTTC. Translated, it gives CASSLSDSTSYYEQYF. The full variable domain, its missing parts supplied by reference TRBV7-2 and TRBJ2-7, is GAGVSQSPSNKVTEKGKDVELRCDPISGHTALYWYRQSLGQGLEFLIYFQGNSAPDKSGLPSDRFSAERTGGSVSTLTIQRTQQEDSAVYLCASSLSDSTSYYEQYFGPGTRLTVT.

At least ten counts were recorded for this clonotype. The rearrangement links TRBV23-1 to TRBJ1-1; no clear D gene. Being an ORF, TRBV23-1 has a function that is uncertain. The V gene lost 7 bases and the J gene lost 2 bases, with 29 bases spanning the gap. The CDR3 length is 19 residues. Here the CDR3 reads CASTSLLPMKRGFNTEAFF. The DNA for the CDR3 is TGCGCCAGCACTTCCCTACTCCCTATGAAGAGAGGATTCAACACTGAAGCTTTCTTT.

This clonotype was observed at least ten times. The V call is TRBV7-2, the J call TRBJ2-7; 8 nucleotides match TRBD2. V lost 2 bases to trimming and J lost 1 base; unmatched junction nucleotides: 13. CDR1 is SGHTA, CDR2 FQGNSA, per germline. This CDR3 has 18 residues. The CDR3 DNA sequence: TGTGCCAGCAGCTTAATCGGTCTAGCGGGCCTGGGGTCCTACGAGCAGTACTTC. As protein: CASSLIGLAGLGSYEQYF.

With respect to this clonotype: This clone may be a read error of a much larger clone one base away. The CDR3 ends on some other residue instead of the conserved phenylalanine or tryptophan, so this is likely a read error. J is TRBJ1-2 and V is TRBV5-4, with 8 positions matching TRBD1. There are 15 residues in the CDR3. Germline CDR1 and CDR2: SGHNT and YYREEE (reference sequence). V gave up 0 bases and J gave up 5 bases; unmatched junction bases: 6. The CDR3 coding sequence is TGTGCCAGCAGCTTGGCAAAATGGACAGGGTATGGCTACACCTCC. Translation gives CASSLAKWTGYGYTS.

This chain links TRBV12-3 or TRBV12-4 with TRBJ2-7; TRBD2 aligns across 10 bases. The CDR3 has 15 residues. The junction had 8 bases not matched to a gene; V was cut back by 4 bases and J by 5 bases. CDR3 loop: CASSYPASGRNEQYF. CDR3 nucleotide sequence: TGTGCCAGCAGTTACCCAGCTAGCGGGAGAAACGAGCAGTACTTC.